The present T cell receptor beta chain was sequenced within a study of beta chain features in type 1 diabetes. The study's findings and limits: Here, the possible influence of HLA type (on TCRB rearrangement) remained unresolved. People with Type 1 diabetes carried modestly yet significantly shorter TCRB CDR3s in all four CD4+ subsets.

What was sequenced were expressed TCRB transcripts, since all of the isolated RNA had been reverse transcribed. Read counts averaged approximately 3.3 million for samples of naive, central memory and regulatory T cells. Measured with immunoSEQ multiplex PCR; TCRdb has only the in-frame clones, and not every one. The data show some 120,000 clones, roughly 17% seen once. This clone was recorded at least ten times. Its specificity is not known. This CDR3 comprises 13 residues. Germline CDR1 reads KGHSH; CDR2 reads LQKENI. V was pared by 1 base and J by 8 bases, with 11 bases between. Sequenced material: central memory CD4+ T cells from blood. The TCR originated in a man between 18 and 29 years old with type 1 diabetes. The chain uses TRBV18 and TRBJ1-2; D is ambiguous. CDR3 coding DNA: TGTGCCAGCTCACCACAGGACGCTCGAGGCTACACCTTC. Protein sequence: CASSPQDARGYTF.